Listed below are T cell receptor beta chains from one sample, sequenced in a study of identifying expanded T cells in peripheral blood. Libraries were prepared by immunoSEQ multiplex PCR; TCRdb keeps only in-frame clonotypes and omits some of them. The sample contains more than 45,000 clones, over 80% of which appear only once. The sample comprised blood. Source of these receptors: a person between 18 and 75 years old in good health. CDR3s include the opening cysteine and the closing phenylalanine or tryptophan. A D gene is named only where the DNA matches it firmly. Rows give clone size only sometimes, using once, few, many, or a class for an expanded clone.

- - TRBJ1-2 TRBV9 CASRQGRKGYTF TGTGCCAGCAGACAGGGTAGGAAAGGCTACACCTTC
- - TRBJ2-1 TRBV2 CASSDRGSYNEQFF TGTGCCAGCAGTGATCGGGGCTCCTACAATGAGCAGTTCTTC
TRBD2 - TRBJ2-1 TRBV30 CAGRLAGGPQFF TGTGCCGGGAGACTAGCGGGGGGGCCGCAGTTCTTC
- - TRBJ1-3 TRBV6-5 CASGKRGFGNTIYF TGTGCCAGCGGAAAGAGGGGGTTCGGAAACACCATATATTTT
TRBD1 - TRBJ1-2 TRBV27 CASPEGANYGYTF TGTGCCAGCCCTGAGGGGGCGAACTATGGCTACACCTTC
TRBD2 - TRBJ2-1 TRBV15 CATSRGWTSGRNTYNEQFF TGTGCCACCAGCAGAGGGTGGACTAGCGGGAGGAACACTTACAATGAGCAGTTCTTC
TRBD2 - TRBJ2-5 TRBV7-8 CASSASGGVQETQYF TGTGCCAGCAGCGCTAGCGGGGGGGTCCAAGAGACCCAGTACTTC
- - TRBJ1-5 TRBV10-1 CASRCGQPQHF TGCGCCAGCAGGTGTGGCCAGCCCCAGCATTTT
TRBD2 - TRBJ2-3 TRBV5-4 CASSPKGGARDTQYF TGTGCCAGCAGTCCGAAGGGAGGGGCGAGAGATACGCAGTATTTT
- - TRBJ1-6 TRBV19 CAKPTGSPLHF TGTGCCAAACCCACGGGATCACCCCTCCACTTT
- few TRBJ1-2 TRBV29-1 CSVGAGDGYTF TGCAGCGTTGGCGCGGGGGATGGCTACACCTTC
- - TRBJ1-1 TRBV19 CASSQQGGSTEAFF TGTGCCAGTAGTCAACAGGGCGGGAGCACTGAAGCTTTCTTT
- - TRBJ1-3 TRBV7-6 CASSLGVPAASGNTIYF TGTGCCAGCAGCTTAGGGGTCCCGGCAGCCTCTGGAAACACCATATATTTT
- - TRBJ2-1 TRBV30 CAWTLDVSYNEQFF TGTGCCTGGACCCTCGACGTCTCCTACAATGAGCAGTTCTTC
TRBD1 - TRBJ1-1 TRBV7-3 CASSPGQGGTEAFF TGTGCCAGCAGCCCCGGACAGGGGGGGACTGAAGCTTTCTTT
TRBD2 once TRBJ2-3 TRBV6-5 CASTHSGRLYF TGTGCCAGCACCCATAGCGGGAGGTTGTATTTT
- few TRBJ2-3 TRBV7-9 CASSSREANTDTQYF TGTGCCAGCAGCTCCAGGGAGGCGAACACAGATACGCAGTATTTT
- - TRBJ2-3 TRBV27 CASSLGTDTQYF TGTGCCAGCAGTTTGGGGACAGATACGCAGTATTTT
- - TRBJ2-7 TRBV29-1 CSVATTQGQYF TGCAGCGTCGCAACCACACAAGGGCAGTACTTC
- - TRBJ2-5 TRBV2 CASSEAGALGTQYF TGTGCCAGCAGTGAAGCAGGGGCATTGGGGACCCAGTACTTC
- - TRBJ2-5 TRBV12-5 CASAVDSTYQETQYF TGTGCTAGTGCCGTGGACAGTACGTACCAAGAGACCCAGTACTTC
TRBD1 medium-sized TRBJ2-1 TRBV2 CASSVTGANEQFF TGTGCCAGCAGTGTCACAGGGGCCAATGAGCAGTTCTTC
- - TRBJ2-3 TRBV7-9 CASSETQGRTDTQYF TGTGCCAGCAGCGAGACGCAGGGTCGGACAGATACGCAGTATTTT
TRBD1 - TRBJ2-7 TRBV2 CASSGDRGYEQYF TGTGCCAGCAGTGGGGACAGGGGCTACGAGCAGTACTTC
- - TRBJ2-2 TRBV21-1 CASSSGQGELFF TGTGCCAGCAGCTCGGGACAGGGGGAGCTGTTTTTT